This T cell receptor (beta chain) derives from a study of regulatory T cells in long-lasting Graves disease. The study, taken as a whole, reports: Newly diagnosed Graves' patients had higher TCR diversity than persistent ones. Thyroid tissue went unexamined; only peripheral blood was analyzed. Persistent disease favored TRBV28, TRBJ1-2 and TRBJ2-5.

Building of the TCR beta libraries involved iRepertoire HTBI primers and Arm-PCR of CDR3 regions. Each CDR3 protein gets one entry after TCRdb re-called the multiplex PCR reads with MiXCR. The sample lists approximately 310,000 distinct CDR3 sequences, about a sixth occurring once. The CDR3 sequence is 13 residues long. Per the germline V gene, CDR1 is MNHNS and CDR2 is SASEGT. The V and J ends lost 5 bases and 6 bases, in that order; junction bases with no gene match: 6. Documented time point: newly diagnosed GD, antithyroid drugs for less than 3 months. PBMC-derived RNA was used for the TCR library. American Thyroid Association guidelines were used to diagnose Graves' disease. This clonotype showed up many times. Its antigen is undetermined.

The sequence was obtained from a female donor with Graves disease. J is TRBJ2-5 and V is TRBV6-1; TRBD1 matches 7 bases. Sequenced here: peripheral blood mononuclear cells (PBMCs), sampled at new diagnosis, from a patient treated with antithyroid drugs. The CDR3 coding sequence is TGTGCCAGCAGTACAGGGACAGACCAGACCCAGTACTTC. Translating it yields CASSTGTDQTQYF.